The following is a T cell receptor beta chain sequence with its context. Its antigen is not identified. The sample belongs to a study of early T cells in non-severe SARS-CoV-2 infection. At the level of the study: Chains stayed unpaired after sequencing of bulk RNA from unsorted whole blood. Study-wide points: Anti-spike CD8 responses were favored by VDJdb matching, which missed private and CD4 specificities.

Each CDR3 protein gets one entry after TCRdb re-called the 5' RACE reads with MiXCR. The sample lists tens of thousands of distinct CDR3 sequences; about 14% were seen once. Germline CDR1 is LGHNA and CDR2 is YNFKEQ. The V and J ends lost 0 bases and 2 bases respectively, with 8 bases between them. This CDR3 is built from 16 residues. The sequence was collected from an adult who was a healthcare worker with PCR-confirmed SARS-CoV-2 infection or an uninfected control (not recorded which). The sequenced sample was whole blood. V usage is TRBV4-2 and J usage is TRBJ2-6; unclear D gene. Here the CDR3 DNA reads TGTGCCAGCAGCCAAGAAGGCGGCGCTGGGGCCAACGTCCTGACTTTC. It specifies CASSQEGGAGANVLTF.